This T cell receptor (beta chain) was retrieved from a study of CD8+CD57+ T cells in acquired aplastic anemia. Study-wide context: Reads per healthy sample averaged about 10.8 million (CD4+) and fewer than 13 million (CD8+). The study's findings and limits: Between the patient and control groups, CD8+ Simpson's diversity did not differ significantly.

The TCR beta profiling, which covered VDJ combination and CDR3 sequence, was carried out using genomic DNA as the template. Via MiXCR, TCRdb re-called the reads, giving one row per CDR3 protein. Of a few hundred thousand distinct CDR3 sequences listed, about 59% are singletons. This CDR3 spans 14 amino acids. CDR1 DFQATT and CDR2 SNEGSKA come from the germline V gene (reference sequence). The V and J ends lost 4 bases and 5 bases, in that order; junction bases with no gene match: 9. Comments on this clonotype: Its antigen is undetermined.

The sequencing input was sorted CD4+, CD8+, or CD8+CD57+ T cells (not recorded which) from PBMCs. The chain links TRBV20-1 to TRBJ2-5, with 8 bases fitting TRBD1. This clonotype was obtained from a human donor in good health. The CDR3 DNA reads TGCAGTGCTACCGTGGACAGGGTCCAGGAGACCCAGTACTTC. Its protein product is CSATVDRVQETQYF.